A selection of T cell receptor beta chains follows, all from one sample in a study of T-cell reconstitution after alpha-beta-depleted transplantation in children. Using its own MiXCR run on the PCR reads, TCRdb lists one record per CDR3 protein. The sample lists a few hundred thousand distinct CDR3 sequences, 9.7% seen once, with about 5.4% in the top ten. The starting material was PBMCs from the stem cell graft donor, obtained from the stem cell graft. All receptors come from a human donor who donated a stem cell graft to a child with SCID. CDR3s leave out the opening cysteine and the closing phenylalanine or tryptophan.

v_gene: TRBV6-5; j_gene: TRBJ1-1; CDR3aa: ASSYSRGWAEAF
v_gene: TRBV19; j_gene: TRBJ2-3; CDR3aa: ASSIDLETYLTDTQY
v_gene: TRBV20-1; j_gene: TRBJ2-7; CDR3aa: SASRPSIGQY
v_gene: TRBV6-2/TRBV6-3; j_gene: TRBJ2-3; CDR3aa: ASRFQIGFRDTQY
v_gene: TRBV11-3; j_gene: TRBJ2-7; CDR3aa: ASSSDGSGEQY
v_gene: TRBV20-1; j_gene: TRBJ1-1; CDR3aa: SARVYGKAF
v_gene: TRBV12-3/TRBV12-4; j_gene: TRBJ1-3; CDR3aa: ASTVGPGNTIY
v_gene: TRBV20-1; j_gene: TRBJ2-1; CDR3aa: SATGLALNEQF
v_gene: TRBV27; j_gene: TRBJ2-7; CDR3aa: ASSSGLATYEQY
v_gene: TRBV20-1; j_gene: TRBJ1-2; CDR3aa: SASAGDYGYT
v_gene: TRBV6-1; j_gene: TRBJ2-6; CDR3aa: ASSRTGGPFSGANVLT
v_gene: TRBV4-1; j_gene: TRBJ2-3; CDR3aa: ASSQRTSGGASTDTQY
v_gene: TRBV12-3/TRBV12-4; j_gene: TRBJ2-7; CDR3aa: ASKGDRDEQY
v_gene: TRBV5-1; j_gene: TRBJ1-3; CDR3aa: ASKRIYGPGNTIY
v_gene: TRBV7-9; j_gene: TRBJ1-1; CDR3aa: ASSLVGGRGNTEAF
v_gene: TRBV5-1; j_gene: TRBJ2-1; CDR3aa: ASSLEAGSYNEQF
v_gene: TRBV25-1; j_gene: TRBJ1-2; CDR3aa: ASSESLGEGDGYT
v_gene: TRBV20-1; j_gene: TRBJ2-1; CDR3aa: SAKPGGDSYNEQF
v_gene: TRBV29-1; j_gene: TRBJ2-1; CDR3aa: SVARLLSGEAYNEQF
v_gene: TRBV12-3/TRBV12-4; j_gene: TRBJ2-5; CDR3aa: ASSLWTSGGETQY
v_gene: TRBV6-6; j_gene: TRBJ2-5; CDR3aa: ASSYPTWTQY
v_gene: TRBV9; j_gene: TRBJ1-1; CDR3aa: ASSSQIGGTEAF
v_gene: TRBV10-3; j_gene: TRBJ1-3; CDR3aa: AISVPGTGGNTIY
v_gene: TRBV27; j_gene: TRBJ2-3; CDR3aa: ASSPGTQTSTDTQY
v_gene: TRBV15; j_gene: TRBJ2-1; CDR3aa: ATSLGQASSYNEQF
v_gene: TRBV5-1; j_gene: TRBJ1-6; CDR3aa: ASSLGSGQPNSPLH
v_gene: TRBV5-1; j_gene: TRBJ2-7; CDR3aa: ASSLTDRGPNEQY
v_gene: TRBV20-1; j_gene: TRBJ2-1; CDR3aa: SASTSYNEQF
v_gene: TRBV20-1; j_gene: TRBJ1-4; CDR3aa: SAGSGVNEKLF
v_gene: TRBV2; j_gene: TRBJ2-1; CDR3aa: ASSLAQGSNEQF
v_gene: TRBV9; j_gene: TRBJ2-2; CDR3aa: ASSVEIGELF
v_gene: TRBV20-1; j_gene: TRBJ2-5; CDR3aa: SASSILADEETQY
v_gene: TRBV20-1; j_gene: TRBJ2-3; CDR3aa: SATGADTDTQY
v_gene: TRBV3-1; j_gene: TRBJ1-1; CDR3aa: ASSSAGFYGTEAF
v_gene: TRBV7-2; j_gene: TRBJ2-7; CDR3aa: ASSLGGFVGAYEQY
v_gene: TRBV7-8; j_gene: TRBJ2-2; CDR3aa: ASSLIRTSTGELF
v_gene: TRBV5-6; j_gene: TRBJ1-2; CDR3aa: ASSLVFRDLGGYT
v_gene: TRBV16; j_gene: TRBJ2-3; CDR3aa: ASSQSGRETDTQY
v_gene: TRBV20-1; j_gene: TRBJ1-2; CDR3aa: SARWGVNYGYT
v_gene: TRBV20-1; j_gene: TRBJ1-3; CDR3aa: SARASGAANTIY
v_gene: TRBV10-3; j_gene: TRBJ1-4; CDR3aa: AISADRGREANEKLF
v_gene: TRBV6-2/TRBV6-3; j_gene: TRBJ1-4; CDR3aa: ASSRGYEKLF
v_gene: TRBV5-1; j_gene: TRBJ2-7; CDR3aa: ASRNKGAGPPLSYEQY
v_gene: TRBV7-3; j_gene: TRBJ1-1; CDR3aa: ASSFRWDTEAF
v_gene: TRBV5-1; j_gene: TRBJ1-1; CDR3aa: ASSLETGANTEAF
v_gene: TRBV3-1; j_gene: TRBJ2-7; CDR3aa: ASSQVGTSSYEQY
v_gene: TRBV27; j_gene: TRBJ1-5; CDR3aa: ASSATQGQPQH
v_gene: TRBV20-1; j_gene: TRBJ1-1; CDR3aa: SASGSGHFMNTEAF
v_gene: TRBV11-2; j_gene: TRBJ2-2; CDR3aa: ASSLGPGAGAGELF
v_gene: TRBV5-1; j_gene: TRBJ2-3; CDR3aa: ASSLFADTQY
v_gene: TRBV24-1; j_gene: TRBJ2-7; CDR3aa: ATSDSGTAMQY
v_gene: TRBV2; j_gene: TRBJ2-6; CDR3aa: ASRVRLQDLSGANVLT
v_gene: TRBV4-1; j_gene: TRBJ1-5; CDR3aa: ASSRSLGLSNQPQH
v_gene: TRBV7-2; j_gene: TRBJ1-5; CDR3aa: ASSLDTQGWQPQH
v_gene: TRBV6-5; j_gene: TRBJ1-1; CDR3aa: ASSYDPERAFEAF
v_gene: TRBV20-1; j_gene: TRBJ2-5; CDR3aa: SARLLGIGETQY
v_gene: TRBV3-1; j_gene: TRBJ2-1; CDR3aa: ASSQDGLSSYNEQF